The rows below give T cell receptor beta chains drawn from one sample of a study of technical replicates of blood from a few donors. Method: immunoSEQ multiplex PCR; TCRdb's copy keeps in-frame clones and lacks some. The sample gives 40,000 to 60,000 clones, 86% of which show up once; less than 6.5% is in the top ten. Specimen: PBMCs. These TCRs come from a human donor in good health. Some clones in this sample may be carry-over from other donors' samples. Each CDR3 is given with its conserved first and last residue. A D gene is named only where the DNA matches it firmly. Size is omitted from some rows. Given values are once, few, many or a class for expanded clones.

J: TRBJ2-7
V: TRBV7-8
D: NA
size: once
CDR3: CASSPDSVRYEQYF
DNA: TGTGCCAGCAGCCCAGACTCGGTCCGTTACGAGCAGTACTTC

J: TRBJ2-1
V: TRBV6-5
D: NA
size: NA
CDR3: CASSVADEQFF
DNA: TGTGCCAGCAGTGTCGCGGATGAGCAGTTCTTC

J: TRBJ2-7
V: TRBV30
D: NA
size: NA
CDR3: CAWRTGASYEQYF
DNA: TGTGCCTGGAGAACGGGAGCTAGCTACGAGCAGTACTTC

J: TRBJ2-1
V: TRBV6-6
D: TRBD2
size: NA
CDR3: CASSTRTSGSNEQFF
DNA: TGTGCCAGCAGTACTCGGACTAGCGGGAGTAATGAGCAGTTCTTC

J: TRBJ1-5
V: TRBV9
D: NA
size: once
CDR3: CASSAGVWGNQPQHF
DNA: TGTGCCAGCAGCGCAGGGGTTTGGGGCAATCAGCCCCAGCATTTT

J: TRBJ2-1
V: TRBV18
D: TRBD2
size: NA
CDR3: CASSTTGTSGYNEQFF
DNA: TGTGCCAGCTCAACTACAGGGACTAGCGGATACAATGAGCAGTTCTTC

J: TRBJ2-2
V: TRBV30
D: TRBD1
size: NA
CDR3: CASSHPDRATGELFF
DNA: TGTGCCTCTTCGCACCCGGACAGGGCAACCGGGGAGCTGTTTTTT

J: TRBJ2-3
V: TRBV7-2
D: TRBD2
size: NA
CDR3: CAGSGRATDTQYF
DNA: TGTGCGGGTAGCGGGAGGGCTACAGATACGCAGTATTTT

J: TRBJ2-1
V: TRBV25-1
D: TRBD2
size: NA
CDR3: CASSDVGGRDNEQFF
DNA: TGTGCCAGCAGTGACGTTGGCGGGAGGGACAATGAGCAGTTCTTC

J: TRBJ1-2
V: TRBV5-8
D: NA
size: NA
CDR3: CASSYDRNRGYTF
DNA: TGTGCCAGCAGCTACGACAGGAACCGCGGCTACACCTTC

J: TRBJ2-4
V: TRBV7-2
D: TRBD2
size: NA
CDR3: CASGGSGVKKNIQYF
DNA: TGTGCCAGCGGGGGAAGCGGGGTTAAGAAAAACATTCAGTACTTC

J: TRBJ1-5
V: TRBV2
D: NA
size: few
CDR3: CASSEAEGYGPQHF
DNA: TGTGCCAGCAGTGAAGCAGAGGGTTATGGGCCCCAGCATTTT

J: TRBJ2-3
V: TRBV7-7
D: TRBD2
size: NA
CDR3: CASSLSGTSAQYF
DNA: TGTGCCAGCAGCTTATCCGGGACTAGCGCGCAGTATTTT

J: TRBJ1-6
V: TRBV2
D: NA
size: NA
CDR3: CASSESRGRVSSPLHF
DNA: TGTGCCAGCAGTGAATCAAGGGGTCGGGTATCATCACCCCTCCACTTT

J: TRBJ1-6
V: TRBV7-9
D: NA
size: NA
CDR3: CASSTTATAAYNSPLHF
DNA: TGTGCCAGCAGCACCACGGCGACAGCCGCCTATAATTCACCCCTCCACTTT

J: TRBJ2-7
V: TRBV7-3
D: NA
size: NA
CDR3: CASRRGQGFEQYF
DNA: TGTGCCAGCAGAAGGGGCCAGGGGTTCGAGCAGTACTTC

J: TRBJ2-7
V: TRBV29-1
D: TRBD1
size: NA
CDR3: CSVAGTGGEEQYF
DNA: TGCAGCGTGGCCGGGACAGGGGGCGAAGAGCAGTACTTC

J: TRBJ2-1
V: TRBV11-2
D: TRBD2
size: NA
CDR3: CASSLLAGGYNEQFF
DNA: TGTGCCAGCAGCTTATTAGCGGGAGGATACAATGAGCAGTTCTTC

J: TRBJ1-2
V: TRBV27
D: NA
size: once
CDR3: CATSGAGGYTF
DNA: TGTGCCACCTCCGGGGCGGGGGGCTACACCTTC

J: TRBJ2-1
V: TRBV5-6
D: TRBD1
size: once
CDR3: CASSDRANEQFF
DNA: TGTGCCAGCAGCGACAGGGCAAATGAGCAGTTCTTC

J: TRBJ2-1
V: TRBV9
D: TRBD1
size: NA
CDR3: CASSGVLWGQGGEQFF
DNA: TGTGCCAGCAGCGGCGTCCTTTGGGGACAGGGGGGTGAGCAGTTCTTC

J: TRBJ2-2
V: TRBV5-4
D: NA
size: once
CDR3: CASSPMADYTGELFF
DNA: TGTGCCAGCAGCCCGATGGCGGATTACACCGGGGAGCTGTTTTTT

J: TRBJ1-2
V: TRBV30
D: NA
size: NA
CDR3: CAWTPLPGPGYTF
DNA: TGTGCCTGGACACCTCTCCCAGGTCCCGGCTACACCTTC

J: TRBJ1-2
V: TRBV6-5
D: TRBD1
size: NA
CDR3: CASSWTGGGNYGYTF
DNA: TGTGCCAGCAGTTGGACAGGGGGCGGTAACTATGGCTACACCTTC

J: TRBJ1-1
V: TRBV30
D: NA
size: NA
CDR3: CAWSGGGGVEAFF
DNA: TGTGCCTGGAGTGGAGGGGGTGGTGTTGAAGCTTTCTTT

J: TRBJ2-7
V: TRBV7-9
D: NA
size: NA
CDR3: CASSLSYEQYF
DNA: TGTGCCAGCAGCTTGAGTTACGAGCAGTACTTC

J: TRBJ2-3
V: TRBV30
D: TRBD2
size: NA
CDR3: CAGLAGDTQYF
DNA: TGTGCGGGACTAGCGGGAGATACGCAGTATTTT

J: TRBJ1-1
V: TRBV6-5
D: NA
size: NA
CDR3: CASSSEGNRDCAFF
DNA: TGTGCCAGCAGCAGCGAGGGAAACAGGGATTGCGCTTTCTTT

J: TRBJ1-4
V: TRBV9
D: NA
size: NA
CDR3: CASSAGQANEKLFF
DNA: TGTGCCAGCAGCGCAGGGCAGGCTAATGAAAAACTGTTTTTT

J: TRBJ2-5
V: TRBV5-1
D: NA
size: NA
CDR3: CASSLGVLQETQYF
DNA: TGCGCCAGCAGCTTGGGTGTACTACAAGAGACCCAGTACTTC

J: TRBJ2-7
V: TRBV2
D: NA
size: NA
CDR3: CASSVYAGYEQYF
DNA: TGTGCCAGCAGCGTATACGCGGGCTACGAGCAGTACTTC

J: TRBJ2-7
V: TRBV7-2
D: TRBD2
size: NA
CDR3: CASRLGGVSYEQYF
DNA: TGTGCCAGCCGCCTCGGGGGGGTCTCCTACGAGCAGTACTTC

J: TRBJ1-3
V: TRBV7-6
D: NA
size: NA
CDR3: CASSTGGPGNTIYF
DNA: TGTGCCAGCAGCACCGGGGGGCCTGGAAACACCATATATTTT

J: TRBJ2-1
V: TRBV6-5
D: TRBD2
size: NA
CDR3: CASGASGRSEQFF
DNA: TGTGCCAGCGGTGCTAGCGGGAGGAGTGAGCAGTTCTTC

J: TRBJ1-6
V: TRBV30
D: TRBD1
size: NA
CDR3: CACARQGVANSPLHF
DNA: TGTGCCTGTGCGAGACAGGGGGTGGCGAATTCACCCCTCCACTTT

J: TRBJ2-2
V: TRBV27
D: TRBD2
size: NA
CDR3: CASGPSGGTGELFF
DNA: TGTGCCAGCGGCCCTAGCGGGGGGACCGGGGAGCTGTTTTTT

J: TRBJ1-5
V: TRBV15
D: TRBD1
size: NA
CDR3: CATSTDRAGGNQPQHF
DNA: TGTGCCACCAGCACTGACAGGGCCGGAGGCAATCAGCCCCAGCATTTT

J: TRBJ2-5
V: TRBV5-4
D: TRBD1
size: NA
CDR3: CASSLQGTQETQYF
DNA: TGTGCCAGCAGCTTACAGGGGACCCAAGAGACCCAGTACTTC

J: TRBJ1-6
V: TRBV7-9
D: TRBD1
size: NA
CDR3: CASSLLRDRNSPLHF
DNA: TGTGCCAGCAGCTTACTCCGGGACAGGAATTCACCCCTCCACTTT

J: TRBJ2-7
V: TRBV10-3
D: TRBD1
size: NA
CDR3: CATRDRGSYEQYF
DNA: TGTGCCACCAGGGACAGGGGGTCCTACGAGCAGTACTTC

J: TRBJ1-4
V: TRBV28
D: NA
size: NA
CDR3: CASTPGTRNEKLFF
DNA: TGTGCCAGCACCCCCGGGACACGTAATGAAAAACTGTTTTTT

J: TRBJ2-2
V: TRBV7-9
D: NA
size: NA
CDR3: CASSLLPGLSLGGELFF
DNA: TGTGCCAGCAGCTTATTGCCGGGACTGTCCTTGGGCGGGGAGCTGTTTTTT